This TCR beta chain was profiled in a study of siplizumab effects on memory and regulatory T cells. Study observations and caveats: Suppressive capability of dividing Tregs from siplizumab cultures went unverified. Proliferating clones, CD4+ or CD8+, lacked an assignable naive or memory phenotype in roughly 80-96% of cases. Contribution to the alloresponse seemed major for naive T cells, which also seemed more diverse than memory cells.

In regard to this clone: The target antigen is unknown.

Assayed TCR templates numbered 90,000 to 100,000 for each sample. Sequencing was performed with immunoSEQ multiplex PCR; in TCRdb, only in-frame clones are kept and a portion is missing. The sample has about 94,000 clones; 94% are singletons. The CDR3 is 15 residues long. Trimming left V 0 bases short and J 6 bases short, with 12 bases between. In germline, CDR1 is LNHNV, CDR2 YYDKDF (reference sequence). The receptor was isolated from a human donor in good health. The sequenced sample was non-Treg CD4+ T cells sorted from blood. This chain joins TRBV15 and TRBJ1-3; maybe TRBD1 (5 bases). As DNA, the CDR3 is TGTGCCACCAGCAGAGATACCGGGGCCGAAAACACCATATATTTT. Protein product: CATSRDTGAENTIYF.